The 18 T cell receptor beta chains listed next were all sequenced from one sample in a study of CD4 and CD8 cells across lung adenocarcinoma regions. MiXCR, applied by TCRdb to the PCR reads, yields one record per CDR3 protein. The sample consists of some 14,000 distinct CDR3 sequences, around 45% of them appearing once. Sequences were obtained from CD4+ T cells from the center of a lung tumor. These receptors were obtained from a male donor with lung adenocarcinoma. The CD4 and CD8 labels of this study may be unreliable.

This clonotype was observed a handful of times. This rearrangement joins TRBV4-1 to TRBJ2-7; TRBD1 or TRBD2 may be the D gene (5 bases each). CDR1 is MGHRA and CDR2 is YSYEKL in the germline V gene. The CDR3 consists of 17 residues. Trimming left V 3 bases short and J 3 bases short, with 21 bases between. The CDR3 loop reads CASSQPPGSGAHYEQYF. CDR3 DNA sequence: TGCGCCAGCAGCCAGCCCCCGGGCTCCGGGGCTCACTACGAGCAGTACTTC.

Note on this clonotype: A much larger clone is a single base away; this may be a read error. The chain is built from TRBV6-4 and TRBJ2-1; D is unclear. The J call may be wrong; the DNA end is better matched by TRBJ2-7. Germline V CDR1 and CDR2: MRHNA, SNTAGT. The CDR3 runs 13 residues. This CDR3 is CASSDSAEAEQYF. CDR3 DNA: TGTGCCAGCAGTGACTCGGCCGAAGCTGAGCAGTACTTC.

This clonotype was seen a few times. The rearrangement uses TRBV27 and TRBJ1-5; no clear D gene. The germline gives CDR1 MNHEY, CDR2 SMNVEV (reference sequence). The CDR3 is 12 residues long. V was shortened by 2 bases and J by 6 bases, with 5 bases between the two germline ends. CDR3 nucleotides: TGTGCCAGCAGTTTACAAGGTCAGCCCCAGCATTTT. This encodes CASSLQGQPQHF.

This chain connects TRBV7-2 to TRBJ2-4, with 7 bases that match TRBD2. Matching the DNA end better, TRBJ2-1 makes the J call doubtful. In germline, CDR1 is SGHTA, CDR2 FQGNSA. The CDR3 length is 16 residues. The CDR3 DNA reads as TGTGCGTGCCGCTTAGGTGGACTAGGGGCCAAAAATGAGCAGTTCTTC. Protein sequence: CACRLGGLGAKNEQFF.

The chain combines TRBV4-1 with TRBJ2-2, with D perhaps TRBD1 or TRBD2 (5 bases each). Trimming stripped 1 base from V and 7 bases from J, with 13 bases between. CDR1 is MGHRA and CDR2 is YSYEKL in the germline V gene. There are 15 residues in the CDR3. CDR3: CASSQVRGRDGELFF. The CDR3 DNA reads TGCGCCAGCAGCCAAGTTAGGGGCCGGGACGGGGAGCTGTTTTTT.

This clonotype was seen only once. The rearrangement joins TRBV27 to TRBJ2-5; D is perhaps TRBD1 or TRBD2 (5 bases each). The germline V gene encodes CDR1 MNHEY and CDR2 SMNVEV (reference sequence). CDR3 length: 16 amino acids. The ends were cut back, 6 bases at V and 8 bases at J, with 25 bases in the middle. Here the CDR3 reads CASRGIGALVPDTQYF. In DNA, the CDR3 is TGTGCCAGCAGGGGAATCGGGGCCCTCGTCCCAGATACCCAGTACTTC.

This clonotype was seen a handful of times. This chain links TRBV6-1 with TRBJ1-5; D ambiguous. This CDR3 is built from 14 residues. Germline V gives CDR1 MNHNS, CDR2 SASEGT. Trimming stripped 4 bases from V and 0 bases from J, with 7 bases between. Written as DNA, the CDR3 is TGTGCCAGCAGTGGGAGGGATAGCAATCAGCCCCAGCATTTT. It yields the protein CASSGRDSNQPQHF.

The chain is built from TRBV6-1 and TRBJ2-3; D ambiguous. With 8 bases removed from V and 12 bases from J, the gap between germline ends came to 27 bases. Germline lookup yields CDR1 MNHNS and CDR2 SASEGT. The CDR3 loop spans 15 amino acids. The CDR3 region has the DNA TGTGCCAGCGGTGCAGGTGGTCGAGCCAAAGATATTCAGTATTTT. It specifies CASGAGGRAKDIQYF.

On this clonotype: An end of the junction does not agree with germline; a read error may underlie this. The V gene is TRBV6-1, the J gene TRBJ2-4; the D call may be TRBD1 or TRBD2 (6 bases each). The CDR3 consists of 15 residues. Germline values: CDR1 MNHNS, CDR2 SASEGT. CDR3 amino acids: CASVAGPGAKNMQYF. CDR3 nucleotide sequence: TGTGCCAGCGTCGCGGGGCCGGGGGCCAAAAACATGCAGTATTTC.

This chain links TRBV27 with TRBJ2-2, with TRBD1 as a possible D gene (6 bases). The germline gives CDR1 MNHEY, CDR2 SMNVEV (reference sequence). The CDR3 runs 16 residues. V was clipped by 6 bases and J by 13 bases, with 27 bases between them. The CDR3 coding sequence is TGTGCCAGCAGGAGGGTCGGGACAATGAACACAGGTACGCTGTTTTTT. Protein sequence: CASRRVGTMNTGTLFF.

This clonotype was counted many times. V usage is TRBV27 and J usage is TRBJ2-2; the D is unclear. V dropped 2 bases and J dropped 7 bases, with 11 bases sitting between them. CDR3 size: 14 residues. Germline V gene sequence: CDR1 MNHEY, CDR2 SMNVEV (reference sequence). This CDR3 reads CASSLVYSHGELFF. CDR3 nucleotide sequence: TGTGCCAGCAGTTTAGTATACAGCCACGGGGAGCTGTTTTTT.

This clonotype is termed medium-sized. This chain joins TRBV6-1 and TRBJ2-5; TRBD1 matches 9 bases. The DNA end lines up better with TRBJ2-7; the J call may be wrong. CDR1 MNHNS and CDR2 SASEGT come from the germline V gene. The length of the CDR3 is 14 residues. CDR3 sequence reads: CASRGQGSVYEQYF. The CDR3 DNA is TGTGCCAGCAGGGGACAGGGATCGGTCTACGAGCAGTACTTC.

As regards this clonotype: A junction end diverges from the germline sequence, so it may reflect a read error. The J gene is TRBJ2-3, the V gene TRBV27; 11 bases are a match to TRBD2. Germline V lookup: CDR1 MNHEY, CDR2 SMNVEV (reference sequence). This CDR3 is 16 amino acids long. CDR3 sequence: CASSSTSGAFKDTQYF. For the CDR3, the DNA is TGTGCCAGCAGTTCGACTAGCGGGGCATTCAAAGATACCCAGTATTTT.

The chain carries TRBV6-1 and TRBJ1-3; D may be TRBD1 (5 bases). V shed 5 bases and J shed 2 bases, with 10 bases lying between them. Germline-derived CDR1 and CDR2 are MNHNS and SASEGT. This CDR3 contains 14 residues. The CDR3 loop is CASSPGTPGNTIYF. The CDR3 region has the DNA TGTGCCAGCAGTCCCGGGACGCCTGGAAACACCATATATTTT.

V gene TRBV6-5 combines with J gene TRBJ2-4; D perhaps matches TRBD1 (5 bases). The germline gives CDR1 MNHEY, CDR2 SVGAGI. Trimming shortened V by 2 bases and J by 8 bases, and 19 bases separated the two germline ends. The CDR3 loop spans 16 amino acids. The DNA for the CDR3 is TGTGCCAGCAGTTACGGTGGAATAGGGGAAGAAGACATTCAGTACTTC. It specifies CASSYGGIGEEDIQYF.

This chain links TRBV6-2 or TRBV6-3 with TRBJ2-3; 12 nucleotides match TRBD2. V was clipped by 6 bases and J by 3 bases; unmatched bases: 7. The CDR3 covers 16 residues. CDR1 and CDR2 from the germline V gene are MNHEY and SVGEGT. CDR3 sequence: CASRPYGTSGTDTQYF. The CDR3 nucleotides read TGTGCCAGCAGGCCCTACGGGACTAGCGGGACAGATACGCAGTATTTT.

This clonotype is labeled medium-sized. This chain joins TRBV10-1 and TRBJ2-2; no clear D. V lost 0 bases to trimming and J lost 6 bases, with 8 bases between them. The CDR3 is 14 amino acids. Germline-derived CDR1 and CDR2 are WNHNN and SYGVQD (reference sequence). DNA of the CDR3: TGCGCCAGCAGTGAGTCGGCTGGGTCCGGGGAGCTGTTTTTT. Protein: CASSESAGSGELFF.

As DNA, the CDR3 is TGCAGTGCTAGAGATCACGACAGGGGTTTCTATGGCTACACCTTC. Amino acid sequence: CSARDHDRGFYGYTF. The rearrangement joins TRBV20-1 to TRBJ1-2; 8 bases line up with TRBD1. This CDR3 has 15 residues. V gave up 0 bases and J gave up 4 bases; unmatched junction bases: 7. Germline CDR1 reads DFQATT; CDR2 reads SNEGSKA (reference sequence).